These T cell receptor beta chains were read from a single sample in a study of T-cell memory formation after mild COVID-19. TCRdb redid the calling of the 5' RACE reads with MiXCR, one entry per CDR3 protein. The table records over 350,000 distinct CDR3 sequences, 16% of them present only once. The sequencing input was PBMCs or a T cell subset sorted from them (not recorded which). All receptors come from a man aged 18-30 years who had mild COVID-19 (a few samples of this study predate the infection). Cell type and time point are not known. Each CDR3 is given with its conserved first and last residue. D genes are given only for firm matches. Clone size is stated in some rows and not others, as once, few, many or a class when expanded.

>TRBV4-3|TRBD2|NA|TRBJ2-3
CDSSQDHRRGRTDTQYF
TGCGACAGCAGCCAAGATCATCGGCGGGGGAGAACAGATACGCAGTATTTT
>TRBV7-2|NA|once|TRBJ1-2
CASSLGYRMPGGDGYTF
TGTGCCAGCAGCTTAGGATATCGTATGCCGGGAGGCGATGGCTACACCTTC
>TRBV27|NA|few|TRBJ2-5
CPRVGYQETQYF
TGTCCCCGGGTGGGGTACCAAGAGACCCAGTACTTC
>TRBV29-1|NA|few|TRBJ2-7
CSVGGAGNEQYF
TGCAGCGTTGGAGGGGCGGGAAACGAGCAGTACTTC
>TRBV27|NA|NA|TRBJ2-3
CASSLSPVASTDTQYF
TGTGCCAGCAGTTTATCCCCCGTAGCTAGCACAGATACGCAGTATTTT
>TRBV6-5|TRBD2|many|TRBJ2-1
CASGGGRSLYNEQFF
TGTGCCAGTGGGGGGGGGAGGTCCCTTTACAATGAGCAGTTCTTC
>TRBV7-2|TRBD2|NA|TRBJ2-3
CASTWGGSSTDTQYF
TGTGCCAGCACCTGGGGGGGGTCTAGCACAGATACGCAGTATTTT
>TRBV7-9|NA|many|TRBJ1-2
CASSRGETAYGYTF
TGTGCCAGCAGCCGAGGCGAGACAGCATATGGCTACACCTTC
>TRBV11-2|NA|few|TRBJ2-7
CASSLLFREDYEQYF
TGTGCCAGCAGCTTACTATTCAGGGAGGACTACGAGCAGTACTTC
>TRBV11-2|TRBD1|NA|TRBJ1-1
CASSFRQGVRTEAFF
TGTGCCAGCAGCTTCCGACAGGGGGTTCGCACTGAAGCTTTCTTT
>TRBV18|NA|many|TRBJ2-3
CASSPEDTQYF
TGTGCCAGCTCACCAGAAGATACGCAGTATTTT
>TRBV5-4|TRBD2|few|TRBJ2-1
CASSLWASGASPYNEQFF
TGTGCCAGCAGCTTGTGGGCTAGCGGGGCGTCTCCCTACAATGAGCAGTTCTTC
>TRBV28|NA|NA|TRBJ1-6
CASRYTHYNSPLHF
TGTGCCAGCAGATACACTCATTATAATTCACCCCTCCACTTT
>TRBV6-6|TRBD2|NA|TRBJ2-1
CASSYAPSRGGDYNEQFF
TGTGCCAGCAGTTACGCACCTAGTCGGGGAGGGGACTACAATGAGCAGTTCTTC
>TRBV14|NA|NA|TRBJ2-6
CASSQSVLANVLTF
TGTGCCAGCAGCCAATCGGTACTAGCCAACGTCCTGACTTTC
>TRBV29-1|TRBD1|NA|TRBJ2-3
CSVTDREGDTQYF
TGCAGCGTCACCGACAGGGAAGGAGATACGCAGTATTTT
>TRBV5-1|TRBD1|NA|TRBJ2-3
CASSPHLGTGTDTQYF
TGCGCCAGCAGCCCCCACCTAGGGACAGGCACAGATACGCAGTATTTT
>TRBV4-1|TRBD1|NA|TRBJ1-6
CASSHRRDRSYSPLHF
TGCGCCAGCAGCCATCGCCGGGACAGGAGTTATTCACCCCTCCACTTT
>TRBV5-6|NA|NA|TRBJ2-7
CASSLAGAGSRKQYF
TGTGCCAGCAGCTTGGCCGGGGCAGGTTCAAGGAAGCAGTACTTC
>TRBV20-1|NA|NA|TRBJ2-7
CSASGRSSYEQYF
TGCAGTGCCTCAGGGAGGAGCTCCTACGAGCAGTACTTC
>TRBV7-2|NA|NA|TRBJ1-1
CASRQGGSTEAFF
TGTGCCAGCAGGCAAGGGGGTAGCACTGAAGCTTTCTTT
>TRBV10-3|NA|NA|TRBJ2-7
CAIHPGTVSYEQYF
TGTGCCATCCATCCCGGGACTGTCTCCTACGAGCAGTACTTC
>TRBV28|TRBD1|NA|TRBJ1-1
CASSRTDRGRAFF
TGTGCCAGCAGCCGTACTGACAGGGGGAGAGCTTTCTTT
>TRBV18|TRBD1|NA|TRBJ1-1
CASSPENRGDTEAFF
TGTGCCAGCTCACCGGAGAACAGGGGAGACACTGAAGCTTTCTTT
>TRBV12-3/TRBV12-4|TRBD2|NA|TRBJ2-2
CASTISGGARTGELFF
TGTGCCAGCACTATTAGCGGGGGGGCCCGAACCGGGGAGCTGTTTTTT
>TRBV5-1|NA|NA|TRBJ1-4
CASSLSGTEEKLFF
TGCGCCAGCAGCTTAAGCGGGACTGAAGAAAAACTGTTTTTT
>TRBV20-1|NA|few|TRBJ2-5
CSASDRQETQYF
TGCAGTGCGTCGGACAGACAAGAGACCCAGTACTTC
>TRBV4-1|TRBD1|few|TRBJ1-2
CASSQDSTGGNYGYTF
TGCGCCAGCAGCCAAGATAGCACAGGGGGGAACTATGGCTACACCTTC
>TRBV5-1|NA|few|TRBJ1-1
CASSVLKGTEAFF
TGCGCCAGCAGCGTCCTAAAGGGCACTGAAGCTTTCTTT
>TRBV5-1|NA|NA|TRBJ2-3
CASSWATYTDTQYF
TGCGCCAGCAGCTGGGCAACTTACACAGATACGCAGTATTTT
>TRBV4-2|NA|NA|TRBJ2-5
CASSQEYRRETQYF
TGTGCCAGCAGCCAAGAATACAGGCGAGAGACCCAGTACTTC
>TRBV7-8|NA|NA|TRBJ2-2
CATLLLALIRTDKNGSGELFF
TGTGCCACACTCCTTCTGGCGTTGATACGCACGGACAAGAACGGGTCCGGGGAGCTGTTTTTT
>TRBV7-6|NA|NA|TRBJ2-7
CASSLATASYEQYF
TGTGCCAGCAGCTTAGCGACCGCATCCTACGAGCAGTACTTC